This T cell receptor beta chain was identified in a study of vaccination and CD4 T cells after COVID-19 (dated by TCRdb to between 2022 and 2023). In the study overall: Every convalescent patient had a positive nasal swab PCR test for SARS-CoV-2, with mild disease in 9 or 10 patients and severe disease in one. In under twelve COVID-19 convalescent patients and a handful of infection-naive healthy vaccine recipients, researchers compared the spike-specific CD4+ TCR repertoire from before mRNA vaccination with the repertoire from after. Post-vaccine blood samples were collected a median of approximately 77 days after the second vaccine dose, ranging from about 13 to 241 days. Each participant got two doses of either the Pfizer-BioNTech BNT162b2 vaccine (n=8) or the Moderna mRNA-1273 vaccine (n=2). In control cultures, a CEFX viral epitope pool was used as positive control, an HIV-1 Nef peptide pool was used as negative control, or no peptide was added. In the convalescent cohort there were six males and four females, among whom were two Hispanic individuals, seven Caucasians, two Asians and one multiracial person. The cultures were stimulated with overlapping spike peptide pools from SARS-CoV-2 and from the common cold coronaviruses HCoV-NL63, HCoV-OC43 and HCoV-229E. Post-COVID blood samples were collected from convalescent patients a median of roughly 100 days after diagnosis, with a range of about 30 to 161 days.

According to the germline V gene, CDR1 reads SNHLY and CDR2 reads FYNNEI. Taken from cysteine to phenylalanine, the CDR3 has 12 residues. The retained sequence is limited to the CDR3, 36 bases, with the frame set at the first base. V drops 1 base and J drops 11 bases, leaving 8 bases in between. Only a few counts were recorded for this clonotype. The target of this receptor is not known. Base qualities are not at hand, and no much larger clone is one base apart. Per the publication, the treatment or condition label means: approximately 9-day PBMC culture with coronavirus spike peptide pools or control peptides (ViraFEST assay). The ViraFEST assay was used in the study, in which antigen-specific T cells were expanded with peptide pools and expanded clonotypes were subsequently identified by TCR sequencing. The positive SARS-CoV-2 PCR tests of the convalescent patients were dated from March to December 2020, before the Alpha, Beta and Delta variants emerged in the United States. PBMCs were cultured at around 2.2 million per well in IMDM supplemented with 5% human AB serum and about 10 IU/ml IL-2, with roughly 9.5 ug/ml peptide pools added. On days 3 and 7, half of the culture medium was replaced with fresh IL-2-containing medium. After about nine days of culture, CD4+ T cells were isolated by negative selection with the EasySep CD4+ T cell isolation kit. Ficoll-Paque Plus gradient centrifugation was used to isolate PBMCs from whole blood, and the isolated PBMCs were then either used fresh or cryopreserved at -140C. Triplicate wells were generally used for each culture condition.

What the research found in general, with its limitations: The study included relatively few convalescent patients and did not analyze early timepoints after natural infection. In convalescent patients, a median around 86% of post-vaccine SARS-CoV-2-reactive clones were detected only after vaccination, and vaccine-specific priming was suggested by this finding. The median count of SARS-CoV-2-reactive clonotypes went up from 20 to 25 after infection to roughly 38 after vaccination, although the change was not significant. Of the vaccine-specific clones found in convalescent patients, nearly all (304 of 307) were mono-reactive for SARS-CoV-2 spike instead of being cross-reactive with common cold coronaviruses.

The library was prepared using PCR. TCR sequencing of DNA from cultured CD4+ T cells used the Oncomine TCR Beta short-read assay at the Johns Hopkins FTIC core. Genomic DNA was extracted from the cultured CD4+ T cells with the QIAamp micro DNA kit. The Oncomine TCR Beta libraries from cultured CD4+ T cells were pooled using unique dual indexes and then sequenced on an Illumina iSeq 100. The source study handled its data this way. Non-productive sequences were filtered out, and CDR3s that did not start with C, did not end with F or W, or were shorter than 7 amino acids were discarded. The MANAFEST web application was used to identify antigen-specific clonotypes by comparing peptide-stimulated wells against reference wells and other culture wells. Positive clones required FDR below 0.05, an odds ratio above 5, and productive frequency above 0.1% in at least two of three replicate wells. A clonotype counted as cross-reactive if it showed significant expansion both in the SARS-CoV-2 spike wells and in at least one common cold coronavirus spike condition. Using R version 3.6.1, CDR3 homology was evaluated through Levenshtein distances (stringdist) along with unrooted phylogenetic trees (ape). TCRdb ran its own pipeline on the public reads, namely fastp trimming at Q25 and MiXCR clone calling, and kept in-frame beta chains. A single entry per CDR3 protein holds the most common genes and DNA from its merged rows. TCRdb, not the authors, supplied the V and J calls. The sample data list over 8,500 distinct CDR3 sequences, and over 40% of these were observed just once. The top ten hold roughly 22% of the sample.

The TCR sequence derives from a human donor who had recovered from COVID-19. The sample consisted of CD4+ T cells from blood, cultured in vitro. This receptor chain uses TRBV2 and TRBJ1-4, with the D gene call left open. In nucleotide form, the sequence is TGTGCCAGCAGTGAAGGGTGGGAGAAACTGTTTTTT. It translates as CASSEGWEKLFF.